A single sample is the source of the 14 T cell receptor beta chains below, sequenced in a study of T cell repertoires in cytomegalovirus infection. No cognate antigen is known for these TCRs. MiXCR, run by TCRdb on the reads, gives a single entry per CDR3 protein. Seen here are around 100,000 distinct CDR3 sequences, around 9.1% observed once, and the top ten hold roughly 31%. The sequenced sample was PBMCs, sequenced either directly or after in vitro stimulation (not recorded which). Receptors originate from a human donor in good health (CMV status not recorded). Some clones in this sample may be carry-over from other donors' samples.

This clonotype was seen at least ten times. The chain has TRBV7-2 and TRBJ2-3, with 7 nucleotides matching TRBD1. Germline V lookup: CDR1 SGHTA, CDR2 FQGNSA. There are 14 residues in the CDR3. V shed 5 bases and J 0 bases; nucleotides not matched to a gene: 2. CDR3 protein: CASSQGQSTDTQYF. In DNA form, the CDR3 reads TGTGCCAGCAGCCAGGGACAGAGCACAGATACGCAGTATTTT.

In its sample, this clonotype was seen a few times. The rearrangement joins TRBV30 to TRBJ1-2; perhaps TRBD1 as D (5 bases). Trimming cost V 0 bases and J 7 bases, with 21 bases left between them. The CDR3 sequence is 16 residues long. Looked up from germline, CDR1 is GTSNPN and CDR2 is SVGIG (reference sequence). The CDR3 region is CAWSVRGRGPRAGYTF. In DNA form, the CDR3 reads TGTGCCTGGAGTGTACGTGGAAGGGGCCCACGGGCTGGCTACACCTTC.

The chain employs TRBV6-8 and TRBJ1-2; weak D call: TRBD1 (5 bases). Per the germline V gene, CDR1 is MNHGY and CDR2 is SAAAGT. There are 13 residues in the CDR3. With 7 bases removed from V and 2 bases from J, the gap between germline ends came to 11 bases. In DNA, the CDR3 is TGTGCCAGCACCTCGGGACCGAACTATGGCTACACCTTC. This codes for CASTSGPNYGYTF.

There are a few counts of this clonotype. The genes are TRBV2 and TRBJ1-6, with 10 bases lining up with TRBD1. Germline CDR1 and CDR2: SNHLY and FYNNEI. CDR3 length: 12 residues. Trimming cost V 8 bases and J 10 bases; bases outside gene matches: 2. CDR3 sequence reads: CASGQGESPLHF. Here the CDR3 DNA reads TGTGCCAGCGGACAGGGGGAATCACCCCTCCACTTT.

This clonotype was observed at least ten times. CDR3 amino acids: CASSQTSGNADTQYF. DNA of the CDR3: TGTGCCAGCAGCCAGACTAGCGGGAACGCAGATACGCAGTATTTT. V and J are TRBV5-4 and TRBJ2-3; 11 bases are shared with TRBD2. This CDR3 is 15 amino acids long. Looked up from germline, CDR1 is SGHNT and CDR2 is YYREEE (reference sequence). Unmatched junction bases numbered 5, after V lost 4 bases and J lost 4 bases.

The chain has TRBV5-4 and TRBJ2-2; possible D gene TRBD1, 6 bases. The CDR3 is 15 amino acids. Trimming left V 4 bases short and J 0 bases short, with 10 bases between. Germline assignment: CDR1 SGHNT and CDR2 YYREEE (reference sequence). The CDR3 loop reads CASSLDRPNTGELFF. The CDR3 region has the DNA TGTGCCAGCAGCCTGGACAGACCGAACACCGGGGAGCTGTTTTTT.

This clonotype has a count of ten or more. CDR3 in DNA: TGTGCCAGTAGTATTGGACAGGGGTGGATCCCCTCCTACAATGAGCAGTTCTTC. This sequence encodes CASSIGQGWIPSYNEQFF. V usage is TRBV19 and J usage is TRBJ2-1; TRBD1 matches 9 bases. The V gene's germline CDR1 is LNHDA and CDR2 SQIVND (reference sequence). V was clipped by 3 bases and J by 0 bases; unmatched bases: 9. This CDR3 has 18 residues.

Only a few counts were recorded for this clonotype. The chain recombines TRBV2 with TRBJ1-1; D may be TRBD1 (6 bases). CDR3 length: 17 amino acids. The ends were cut back, 2 bases at V and 0 bases at J, with 16 bases in the middle. Germline lookup yields CDR1 SNHLY and CDR2 FYNNEI. The CDR3 nucleotides read TGTGCCAGCAGTGAACAAAAGGGGGGCAGGTTGAACACTGAAGCTTTCTTT. Amino acid sequence: CASSEQKGGRLNTEAFF.

J is TRBJ2-1 and V is TRBV19; 7 nucleotides agree with TRBD2. Trimming took 4 bases from V and 2 from J; bases not matched to a gene: 2. The CDR3 is 14 residues long. The germline V gene encodes CDR1 LNHDA and CDR2 SQIVND (reference sequence). CDR3 bases: TGTGCCAGTAGTAGCGGGGGAACCTACAATGAGCAGTTCTTC. It specifies CASSSGGTYNEQFF.

This clonotype appeared many times. CDR3: CASSGGLDYGYTF. CDR3 sequence (DNA): TGTGCCAGTAGTGGAGGGCTGGACTATGGCTACACCTTC. V and J are TRBV19 and TRBJ1-2; D unclear. Germline CDR1 and CDR2: LNHDA and SQIVND (reference sequence). The CDR3 contains 13 residues. The V end was cut by 5 bases, the J end by 3 bases, with 10 bases between.

This clonotype occurred a few times. This sequence joins TRBV11-2 and TRBJ2-2; TRBD2 is a possible D gene (6 bases). Between the trimmed V and J ends, which lost 2 bases and 2 bases, there was a span of 9 bases. The CDR3 has 15 amino acids. In germline, CDR1 is SGHAT, CDR2 FQNNGV. The CDR3 region is CASSLQGGNTGELFF. CDR3 bases: TGTGCCAGCAGCTTACAGGGAGGTAACACCGGGGAGCTGTTTTTT. Full variable domain (rest looked up from reference TRBV11-2 and TRBJ2-2): EAGVAQSPRYKIIEKRQSVAFWCNPISGHATLYWYQQILGQGPKLLIQFQNNGVVDDSQLPKDRFSAERLKGVDSTLKIQPAKLEDSAVYLCASSLQGGNTGELFFGEGSRLTVL.

This clonotype was found a few times. J is TRBJ2-5 and V is TRBV5-1; 8 nucleotides line up with TRBD1. This CDR3 comprises 13 residues. The germline V gene has CDR1 SGHRS and CDR2 YFSETQ. V was clipped by 7 bases and J by 3 bases; unmatched bases: 5. The CDR3 DNA sequence: TGCGCCAGCGCCCAGGGGGCTGAAGAGACCCAGTACTTC. It encodes CASAQGAEETQYF.

This clonotype was counted between two and nine times. V is TRBV7-2 and J is TRBJ1-1; D is unclear. Germline lookup yields CDR1 SGHTA and CDR2 FQGNSA. CDR3 length: 13 amino acids. Trimming took off 5 bases at V and 1 base at J, with 8 bases between the two ends. The CDR3 loop is CASSPNTNTEAFF. The CDR3 nucleotides are TGTGCCAGCAGCCCGAACACGAACACTGAAGCTTTCTTT.

This clonotype occurred many times. The gene calls are TRBV7-6 and TRBJ2-7; 9 bases match TRBD1. This CDR3 is 16 amino acids long. The J segment lost 3 bases and the V segment lost 2 bases, leaving 8 bases of the junction unmatched. From germline, CDR1 is SGHVS and CDR2 FNYEAQ. The CDR3 sequence is CASSLSAGTGFYEQYF. Written as DNA, the CDR3 is TGTGCCAGCAGCTTAAGCGCCGGGACAGGGTTCTACGAGCAGTACTTC.